This T cell receptor beta chain was observed in a study of molecular identifiers for immune sequencing clone quantification (dated by TCRdb to 2016 to 2019). About the study as a whole: For a replicate experiment, RNA from roughly 20,000 or 100,000 naive CD8 T cells was divided into five aliquots, and four of the five aliquots were sequenced. CD8 T cells were used in a methods study to benchmark molecular-identifier clustering-based TCR repertoire sequencing (MIDCIRS) and TCR RNA copy counting. The study at large found these results: When barcode sub-clustering was omitted, TCR diversity was inflated by chimeric consensus sequences, with chimeras reaching as high as 47%. In CMV-specific effector cells, clones with more than 20 RNA copies accounted for over 97% of molecules, whereas in naive cells such clones accounted for under 1%. Highly expanded clone sizes could be underestimated because identical TCR molecules may share a barcode. A single cell's worth of spiked-in Jurkat TCR RNA was reported detectable even among 750,000 to 1,000,000 naive CD8 T cells. Modeling gave around 2.7 recovered TCR RNA copies per cell versus approximately 9 by digital PCR, implying about 30% capture efficiency. Spiked-in Jurkat TCR RNA (approximately 10 copies' worth), which is not part of the donor repertoire, was contained in the naive libraries.

The method behind the library was PCR. The instrument given in TCRdb is NextSeq 500. Bulk TCR libraries were prepared as previously described, using TCR primers listed in Table S5. Purification of total RNA was performed with the Qiagen AllPrep DNA/RNA kit. Reads from multiple sequencing runs of the same library were pooled before analysis. The source study handled its data this way. Reads were retained only if the reads had an exact TCR constant sequence, and the retained reads were trimmed to 150 nt and grouped according to their 12-nt molecular barcodes. Reads in each barcode group were sub-clustered using a 15% Levenshtein threshold, and a quality-weighted consensus sequence was built for each RNA molecule. Non-functional sequences were filtered out, along with any lower-count sequence sitting one edit away from another sequence. Based on a fit of two negative binomial distributions, barcode sub-clusters having less than 20% of the maximum read count were discarded. TCRdb applied fastp at Q25 and MiXCR to the public reads, then kept only in-frame beta chains. All rows with the same CDR3 protein become a single entry with the most common DNA and genes. TCRdb assigned the V and J calls; the authors' analysis was not used. Across this sample there are about 330,000 distinct CDR3 sequences, with roughly 24% seen only once. About 0.73% of the sample goes to the ten largest clones.

In its sample, this clonotype was seen many times. The antigen it binds to is not known. One base away there is no much larger clone; base qualities are not given. Naive CD8 T cell libraries were made from around 20,000 to 1,000,000 sorted cells using 10%, 30% or 50% of purified RNA. Naive CD8 T cells, defined as CD8+CD4-CCR7+CD45RA+, were FACS-sorted into RLT Plus buffer on a BD FACSAria II. To test detection sensitivity, Jurkat RNA equal to ten TCR copies was added to samples of roughly 19,000-1,100,000 naive CD8 T cells. CD8 T cells were enriched using RosetteSep CD8+ T Cell Enrichment Cocktail and Ficoll-Paque, and the enriched cells then underwent ACK red cell lysis. The CDR3 runs 13 amino acids, cysteine and phenylalanine included. Kept here is only the CDR3 DNA, which spans 39 bases and is read in frame from base 1. From a lookup of the germline V gene, CDR1 and CDR2 are SGHRS and YFSETQ. V and J are truncated by 3 bases and 5 bases respectively, leaving an intervening sequence of 12 bases.

The sample taken for sequencing was naive CD8+ T cells from blood, with Jurkat cell RNA spiked in. The cell subset or site label of this sample denotes: FACS-sorted CD8+CD4-CCR7+CD45RA+ naive T cells. This TCR was sampled from a human donor in good health. Some libraries in this study had Jurkat cell RNA spiked in. The chain couples TRBV5-1 to TRBJ2-7, with the D gene too uncertain to name. Here is the DNA: TGCGCCAGCAGCTACCTCGGACCCGACGAGCAGTACTTC. Its product reads: CASSYLGPDEQYF.